A selection of T cell receptor beta chains follows, all from one sample in a study of shared clonotypes between healthy human individuals. Profiled with immunoSEQ multiplex PCR; TCRdb holds only in-frame clones, not every one. Among around 690,000 clones, about 92% were seen once, and the ten largest hold about 34%. Sequencing was performed on memory CD8+ T cells from PBMCs. Receptors were obtained from a man younger than 35 in good health. Some clones in this sample may be carry-over from other donors' samples. Each CDR3 is given with its conserved first and last residue. The D gene is left open where the match is weak. Size values are once, few and many counts, or a class for expanded clones, and some rows have none.

TRBV11-1	-	16	-	TRBJ2-3	TGTGCCAGCAGCCCCGGAGCTAGCCCTCAGCTAGATACGCAGTATTTT	CASSPGASPQLDTQYF
TRBV27	TRBD1	13	-	TRBJ1-6	TGTGCCAGCAGGAGGACAGGGGCTTCACCCCTCCACTTT	CASRRTGASPLHF
TRBV27	-	15	-	TRBJ2-7	TGTGCCAGCAGTTTGTTCGGCAGGGGGGGCTACGAGCAGTACTTC	CASSLFGRGGYEQYF
TRBV5-1	-	15	-	TRBJ2-1	TGCGCCAGCAGCTTGGCCGCCCCGCGGGGCGATGAGCAGTTCTTC	CASSLAAPRGDEQFF
TRBV28	TRBD2	17	-	TRBJ2-7	TGTGCCAGCAGTTTAGGTCTAGCGGGAGTTAAATCCTACGAGCAGTACTTC	CASSLGLAGVKSYEQYF
TRBV2	-	13	-	TRBJ1-1	TGTGCCAGCAGTGTCACTAAGAACACTGAAGCTTTCTTT	CASSVTKNTEAFF
TRBV9	-	14	-	TRBJ1-1	TGTGCCAGCAGCACGGGACCCCTGGGAACTGAAGCTTTCTTT	CASSTGPLGTEAFF
TRBV9	TRBD2	15	-	TRBJ2-1	TGTGCCAGCAGCGTAGCATACGGGGGGTACAATGAGCAGTTCTTC	CASSVAYGGYNEQFF
TRBV11-2	-	17	-	TRBJ2-1	TGTGCCAGCAGCTTAGGGCCCGGGGCAGGCTCCTACAATGAGCAGTTCTTC	CASSLGPGAGSYNEQFF
TRBV7-8	TRBD2	16	-	TRBJ2-3	TGTGCCAGCAGCTTAAGTCTAGCGGGAGTTTCTGATACGCAGTATTTT	CASSLSLAGVSDTQYF
TRBV6-5	-	15	once	TRBJ1-5	TGTGCCAGCAGTTACCTTCGGACAGCAAATCAGCCCCAGCATTTT	CASSYLRTANQPQHF
TRBV27	-	14	-	TRBJ2-7	TGTGCCAGCAGTTTATCGAGCTCCCTCTACGAGCAGTACTTC	CASSLSSSLYEQYF
TRBV4-3	-	17	-	TRBJ1-3	TGCGCCAGCAGCCAAGATAGTCGATTTTTCTCTGGAAACACCATATATTTT	CASSQDSRFFSGNTIYF
TRBV9	TRBD1	15	-	TRBJ2-7	TGTGCCAGCAGCTTCACGACAGGGGAAGCCTACGAGCAGTACTTC	CASSFTTGEAYEQYF
TRBV28	-	15	-	TRBJ1-5	TGTGCCAGCAGTTTAAGGTATCTTAGCAATCAGCCCCAGCATTTT	CASSLRYLSNQPQHF
TRBV10-3	-	13	-	TRBJ2-7	TGTGCCAGATCAGAGGGACTCTTCTACGAGCAGTACTTC	CARSEGLFYEQYF
TRBV10-3	-	14	-	TRBJ1-3	TGTGCCATCAGCCCGCTGAACTCTGGAAACACCATATATTTT	CAISPLNSGNTIYF
TRBV6-5	TRBD1	15	-	TRBJ1-2	TGTGCCAGCAGTTACTCTAGGGCAGGGGGCCGGGGCTACACCTTC	CASSYSRAGGRGYTF
TRBV6-5	-	15	-	TRBJ2-2	TGTGCCAGCAGTTTTTACCGGGACTCCACCGGGGAGCTGTTTTTT	CASSFYRDSTGELFF
TRBV2	-	16	-	TRBJ2-4	TGTGCCAGCAGTGAAGAAGCGGGTCTAGCCAAAAACATTCAGTACTTC	CASSEEAGLAKNIQYF
TRBV27	-	15	-	TRBJ1-3	TGTGCCAGCACGTACAGGTGGAACTCTGGAAACACCATATATTTT	CASTYRWNSGNTIYF
TRBV19	-	16	-	TRBJ2-1	TGTGCCAGTAGCTCTGGGGTCTTACGCTCCTACAATGAGCAGTTCTTC	CASSSGVLRSYNEQFF
TRBV15	-	14	-	TRBJ2-3	TGTGCCACCAGCGGAGGGGTCGGTACAGATACGCAGTATTTT	CATSGGVGTDTQYF
TRBV4-1	-	13	-	TRBJ1-1	TGCGCCAGCAGACATAACGGGGGAACTGAAGCTTTCTTT	CASRHNGGTEAFF
TRBV7-9	TRBD2	15	-	TRBJ2-1	TGTGCCAGCAGGCCGACTAGCGGGAAACACAATGAGCAGTTCTTC	CASRPTSGKHNEQFF
TRBV10-3	-	14	-	TRBJ1-2	TGTGCCATCAGTGAGTCTCCTAACCTTTATGGCTACACCTTC	CAISESPNLYGYTF